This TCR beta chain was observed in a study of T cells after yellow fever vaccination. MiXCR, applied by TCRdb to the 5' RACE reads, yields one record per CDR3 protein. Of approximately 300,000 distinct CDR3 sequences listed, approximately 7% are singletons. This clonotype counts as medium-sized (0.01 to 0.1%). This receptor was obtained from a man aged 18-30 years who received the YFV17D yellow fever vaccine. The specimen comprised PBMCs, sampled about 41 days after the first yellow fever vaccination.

The CDR3 DNA is TGTGCCAGCAGTCCCCCCAGGGCTAGCCCTAACAATGAGCAGTTCTTC. This translates into CASSPPRASPNNEQFF. The chain uses TRBV12-3 or TRBV12-4 and TRBJ2-1; either TRBD1 or TRBD2 may fit D (5 bases each). Trimming cost V 5 bases and J 5 bases, with 19 bases left between them. The CDR3 sequence is 16 residues long.